This T cell receptor beta chain was retrieved from a study of cytotoxic CD8 clonotypes in ibrutinib-treated CLL. Notes on this clone: Its antigen remains unknown.

Study conclusions and caveats: Private clonotypes, not public ones, expanded at ibrutinib response. At progression, clonality fell back toward baseline after rising at ibrutinib response. Patients had baseline clonality above age-matched healthy donors, and this clonality moved with circulating CD8+ T-cell counts.

Deep sequencing aimed at 1 in 200,000 to 1 in 1 million T cells' resolution. TCRdb keeps only in-frame clones here, not all; method: immunoSEQ multiplex PCR. Counted here are some 160,000 clones, more than 65% occurring once; the ten biggest clones make up roughly 2%. This specimen consisted of PBMCs, obtained after 12 months of ibrutinib treatment. This sequence was found in a human donor with chronic lymphocytic leukemia.

DNA of the CDR3: TGCGCCAGCAGCCAAGATCGGACAGAATACGAGCAGTACTTC. Translating gives CASSQDRTEYEQYF. The chain is built from TRBV4-3 and TRBJ2-7; perhaps TRBD1 as D (6 bases). Between the trimmed V and J ends, which lost 0 bases and 4 bases, there was a span of 10 bases. The CDR3 consists of 14 residues. Germline V CDR1 and CDR2: LGHNA, YSLEER.